The clone carrying this T cell receptor (beta chain) turned up a few times. MiXCR was run by TCRdb on the 5' RACE reads, yielding one entry per CDR3 protein. The repertoire has about 220,000 distinct CDR3 sequences, 3.2% of them found once; the top ten carry around 3.3%. This sample was included in a study of T cells after yellow fever vaccination. V lost 6 bases and J lost 13, with 19 bases in between. This CDR3 contains 14 residues. The germline CDR1 and CDR2 sequences are SEHNR and FQNEAQ (reference sequence). This TCR derives from a man aged 18 to 30 who received the YFV17D yellow fever vaccine. The chain has TRBV7-9 and TRBJ2-6, with D perhaps matching TRBD1 or TRBD2 (6 bases each). The sequenced sample was CD4+ T cells sorted from PBMCs, obtained 10 days after the yellow fever booster vaccination. CDR3: CASSLRRGSQVLTF. CDR3 DNA sequence: TGTGCCAGCAGTCTACGGAGGGGGTCACAAGTCCTGACTTTC.